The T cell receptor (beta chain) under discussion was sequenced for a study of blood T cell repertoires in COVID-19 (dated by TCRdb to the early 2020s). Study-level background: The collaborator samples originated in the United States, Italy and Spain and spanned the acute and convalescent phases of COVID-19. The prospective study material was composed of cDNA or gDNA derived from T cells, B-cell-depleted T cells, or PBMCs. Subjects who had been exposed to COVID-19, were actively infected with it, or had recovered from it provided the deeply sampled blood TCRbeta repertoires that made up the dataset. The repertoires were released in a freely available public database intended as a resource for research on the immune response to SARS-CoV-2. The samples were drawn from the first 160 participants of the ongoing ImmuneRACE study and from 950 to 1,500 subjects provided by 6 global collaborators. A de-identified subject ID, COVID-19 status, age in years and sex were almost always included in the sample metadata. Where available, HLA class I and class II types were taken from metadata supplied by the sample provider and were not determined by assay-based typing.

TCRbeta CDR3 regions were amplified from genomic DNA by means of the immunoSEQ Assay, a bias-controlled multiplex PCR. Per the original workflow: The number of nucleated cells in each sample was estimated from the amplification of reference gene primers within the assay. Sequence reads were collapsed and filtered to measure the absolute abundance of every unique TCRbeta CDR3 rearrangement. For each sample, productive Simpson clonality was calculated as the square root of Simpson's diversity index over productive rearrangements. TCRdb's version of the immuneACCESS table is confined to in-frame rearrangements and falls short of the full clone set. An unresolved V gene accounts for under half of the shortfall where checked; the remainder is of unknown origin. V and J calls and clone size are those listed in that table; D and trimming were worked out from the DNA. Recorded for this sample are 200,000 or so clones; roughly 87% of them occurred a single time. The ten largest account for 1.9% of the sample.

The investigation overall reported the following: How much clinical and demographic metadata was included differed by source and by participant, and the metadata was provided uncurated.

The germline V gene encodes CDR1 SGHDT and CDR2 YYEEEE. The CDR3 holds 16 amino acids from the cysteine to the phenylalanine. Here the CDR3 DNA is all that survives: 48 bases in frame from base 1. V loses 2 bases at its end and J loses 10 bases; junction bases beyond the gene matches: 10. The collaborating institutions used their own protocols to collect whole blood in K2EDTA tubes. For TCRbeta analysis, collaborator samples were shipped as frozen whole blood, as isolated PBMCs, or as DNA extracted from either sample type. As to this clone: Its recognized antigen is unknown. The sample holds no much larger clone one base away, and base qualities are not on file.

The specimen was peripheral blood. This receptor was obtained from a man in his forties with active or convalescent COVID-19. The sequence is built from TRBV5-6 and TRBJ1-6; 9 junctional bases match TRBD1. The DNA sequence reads TGTGCCAGCAGCTTCCGGGACAGGGAGCTGGGGTCACCCCTCCACTTT. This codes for CASSFRDRELGSPLHF.